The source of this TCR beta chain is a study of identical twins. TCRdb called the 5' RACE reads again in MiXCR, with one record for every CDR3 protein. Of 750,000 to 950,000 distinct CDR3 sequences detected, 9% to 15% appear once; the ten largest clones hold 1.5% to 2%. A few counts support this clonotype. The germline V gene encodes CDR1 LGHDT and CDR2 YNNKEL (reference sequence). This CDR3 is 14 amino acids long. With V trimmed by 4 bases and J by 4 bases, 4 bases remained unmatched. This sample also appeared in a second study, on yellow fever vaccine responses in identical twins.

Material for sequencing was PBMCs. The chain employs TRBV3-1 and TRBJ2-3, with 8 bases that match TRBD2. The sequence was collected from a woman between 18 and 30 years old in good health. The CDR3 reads CASSPGGPSDTQYF. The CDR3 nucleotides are TGTGCCAGCAGCCCGGGGGGGCCATCAGATACGCAGTATTTT.